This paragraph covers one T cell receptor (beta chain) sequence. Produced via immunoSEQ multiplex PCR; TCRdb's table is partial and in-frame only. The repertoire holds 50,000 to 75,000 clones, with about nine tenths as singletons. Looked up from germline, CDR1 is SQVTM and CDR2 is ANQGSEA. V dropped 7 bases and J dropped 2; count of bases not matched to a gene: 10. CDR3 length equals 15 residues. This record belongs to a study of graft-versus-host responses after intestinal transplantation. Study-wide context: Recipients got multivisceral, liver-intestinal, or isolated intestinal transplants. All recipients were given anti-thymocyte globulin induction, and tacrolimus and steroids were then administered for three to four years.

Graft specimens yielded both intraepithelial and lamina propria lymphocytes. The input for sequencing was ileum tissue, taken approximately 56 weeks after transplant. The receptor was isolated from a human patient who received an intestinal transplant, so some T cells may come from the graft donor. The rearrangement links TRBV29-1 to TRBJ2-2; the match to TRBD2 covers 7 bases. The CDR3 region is CSARLTSQNTGELFF. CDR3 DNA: TGCAGCGCAAGACTGACTAGCCAAAACACCGGGGAGCTGTTTTTT.